The sequence of this T cell receptor beta chain was determined in a study of cytomegalovirus exposure and HLA in healthy donors. Study-wide points: Judged likely to be a sequencing artifact was a cluster of highly shared sequence variants.

The PCR ran on 60 Vbeta and 13 Jbeta primers. TCRdb keeps only in-frame clones here, not all; method: immunoSEQ multiplex PCR. The sample includes 110,000 to 150,000 clones, about 78% seen only once; the top ten take approximately 4%. Unmatched junction bases numbered 2, after V lost 5 bases and J lost 2 bases. CDR3 length: 13 residues. Looked up from germline, CDR1 is SGHTA and CDR2 is FQGTGA. A word on this clone: Its antigen is unidentified.

The chain has TRBV7-3 and TRBJ2-5; 7 positions agree with TRBD1. Sequencing input: PBMCs. The clonotype was recovered from a man aged 18 to 29 in good health and CMV-seronegative. The CDR3 here is CASSQGQQETQYF. The CDR3 bases are TGTGCCAGCAGCCAGGGACAGCAAGAGACCCAGTACTTC.